These 18 T cell receptor beta chains came from one sample sequenced in a study of T cell responses to AZD1222 COVID-19 vaccine. Sequenced by immunoSEQ multiplex PCR; TCRdb stores in-frame clones only, minus some. The sample lists some 140,000 clones, 85% to 95% occurring once. Specimen: peripheral blood, collected 28 days after the second AZD1222 dose. Source of these receptors: an adult who received the AZD1222 COVID-19 vaccine.

This clone was seen only once. This rearrangement joins TRBV18 to TRBJ2-5; D may be TRBD2 (5 bases). V was pared by 2 bases and J by 2 bases, with 12 bases between. In germline, CDR1 is KGHSH, CDR2 LQKENI. There are 15 residues in the CDR3. The CDR3 protein is CASSPYGGLQETQYF. The CDR3, as DNA: TGTGCCAGCTCACCATACGGCGGGCTTCAAGAGACCCAGTACTTC.

V and J are TRBV24-1 and TRBJ2-5; TRBD1 agrees at 11 bases. The V and J ends lost 4 bases and 2 bases, in that order; junction bases with no gene match: 2. Per the germline V gene, CDR1 is KGHDR and CDR2 is SFDVKD. The CDR3 covers 15 residues. In DNA, the CDR3 is TGTGCCACCAGTGACGGACAGGGGGCTCAAGAGACCCAGTACTTC. It yields the protein CATSDGQGAQETQYF.

The chain recombines TRBV28 with TRBJ2-1, with 7 bases lining up with TRBD2. The CDR3 sequence is 12 residues long. Germline trimming cut 6 bases from V and 11 bases from J; bases unmatched to any gene: 7. Germline CDR1 MDHEN, CDR2 SYDVKM. As DNA, the CDR3 is TGTGCCAGCAGCGGGGGGAGGGACCAGCAGTTCTTC. Protein sequence: CASSGGRDQQFF.

V usage is TRBV5-4 and J usage is TRBJ1-4, with TRBD1 as a possible D gene (6 bases). Germline CDR1 is SGHNT and CDR2 is YYREEE (reference sequence). Trimming removed 4 bases from V and 7 bases from J, with 14 bases in between. This CDR3 comprises 14 residues. CDR3 DNA sequence: TGTGCCAGCAGCCTAGGGGGGTGGGGTGAAAAACTGTTTTTT. It translates to CASSLGGWGEKLFF.

This chain uses TRBV6-5 with TRBJ1-4; D is possibly TRBD1 (5 bases). Trimming removed 6 bases at V and 5 bases at J, with 13 bases between. The CDR3 runs to 14 residues. Germline CDR1 reads MNHEY; CDR2 reads SVGAGI. CDR3 DNA: TGTGCCAGCAGCCCACGACAGCCAAATGAAAAACTGTTTTTT. Its translation is CASSPRQPNEKLFF.

The J gene is TRBJ2-7, the V gene TRBV5-6; D is possibly TRBD2 (6 bases). Trimming left V 1 base short and J 5 bases short, with 19 bases between. Germline loops: CDR1 SGHDT, CDR2 YYEEEE. The CDR3 is 16 residues long. The CDR3 loop is CASSLRGDSTWNEQYF. The CDR3 nucleotides are TGTGCCAGCAGCTTGAGAGGGGACTCCACTTGGAACGAGCAGTACTTC.

The gene calls are TRBV10-3 and TRBJ1-2, with D perhaps matching TRBD1 (5 bases). Germline V gene sequence: CDR1 ENHRY, CDR2 SYGVKD. CDR3 length: 13 residues. Trimming removed 7 bases at V and 4 bases at J, with 13 bases between. In DNA, the CDR3 is TGTGCCATCAACCCGACCGACAGCTATGGCTACACCTTC. Its protein product is CAINPTDSYGYTF.

The chain uses TRBV27 and TRBJ1-1; D gene uncertain. V was cut by 2 bases and J by 5 bases, with 15 bases left in between. There are 15 residues in the CDR3. Germline CDR1 is MNHEY and CDR2 is SMNVEV (reference sequence). CDR3 loop: CASSLLGGSGTEAFF. The CDR3 DNA is TGTGCCAGCAGTTTACTGGGCGGTAGCGGGACTGAAGCTTTCTTT.

The rearrangement uses TRBV3-1 (or the pseudogene TRBV3-2) and TRBJ2-4; D may be TRBD2 (6 bases). The V gene lost 0 bases and the J gene lost 0 bases, with 12 bases spanning the gap. CDR3 length equals 17 residues. From germline, CDR1 is LGHDT and CDR2 YNNKEL (reference sequence). The CDR3 DNA follows: TGTGCCAGCAGCCAAGATCACCGGCGGGGAGCCAAAAACATTCAGTACTTC. Its translation: CASSQDHRRGAKNIQYF.

The rearrangement uses TRBV4-3 and TRBJ1-1, with TRBD1 matching 7 bases. Germline assignment: CDR1 LGHNA and CDR2 YSLEER. CDR3 length equals 13 residues. J was trimmed by 10 bases and V by 4 bases; bases with no gene match: 9. The chain's CDR3 is CASSRLQGLRAFF. CDR3 in DNA: TGCGCCAGCAGCCGTTTACAGGGGCTTAGAGCTTTCTTT.

The CDR3 loop is CASSLTSKYEQYF. CDR3 coding DNA: TGTGCCAGCAGTTTAACCTCTAAATACGAGCAGTACTTC. The gene calls are TRBV27 and TRBJ2-7; unclear D gene. CDR3 length: 13 residues. The germline V gene has CDR1 MNHEY and CDR2 SMNVEV (reference sequence). Between the trimmed V and J ends, which lost 2 bases and 4 bases, there was a span of 9 bases.

This sequence joins TRBV9 and TRBJ2-1; TRBD2 matches at 9 bases. Unmatched junction bases numbered 3, after V lost 0 bases and J lost 2 bases. This CDR3 is 16 amino acids long. Germline V gives CDR1 SGDLS, CDR2 YYNGEE. The CDR3 sequence is CASSVVAGGPYNEQFF. The DNA for the CDR3 is TGTGCCAGCAGCGTAGTGGCGGGGGGGCCCTACAATGAGCAGTTCTTC. Together with reference TRBV9 and TRBJ2-1, the CDR3 gives the full variable domain: DSGVTQTPKHLITATGQRVTLRCSPRSGDLSVYWYQQSLDQGLQFLIQYYNGEERAKGNILERFSAQQFPDLHSELNLSSLELGDSALYFCASSVVAGGPYNEQFFGPGTRLTVL.

The genes are TRBV15 and TRBJ1-1; D is unclear. CDR1 and CDR2 from the germline V gene are LNHNV and YYDKDF (reference sequence). This CDR3 spans 14 amino acids. Trimming removed 8 bases from V and 2 bases from J, with 15 bases in between. As DNA, the CDR3 is TGTGCCACCGGTCACAGAGCCTCAAACACTGAAGCTTTCTTT. Amino acids: CATGHRASNTEAFF.

The CDR3 region is CASSAQRSNQPQHF. The CDR3, as DNA: TGTGCCAGCAGTGCACAGAGAAGCAATCAGCCCCAGCATTTT. The gene calls are TRBV2 and TRBJ1-5; D unclear. Germline CDR1 reads SNHLY; CDR2 reads FYNNEI. The V end was cut by 4 bases, the J end by 1 base, with 8 bases between. The CDR3 runs 14 residues.

The J gene is TRBJ2-5, the V gene TRBV9; 8 bases line up with TRBD2. The CDR3 runs to 15 residues. Trimming removed 4 bases from V and 3 bases from J; junction bases left unmatched: 8. Germline values: CDR1 SGDLS, CDR2 YYNGEE. CDR3 DNA: TGTGCCAGCAGCCCGGGGGGGGCAAACAAAGAGACCCAGTACTTC. It specifies CASSPGGANKETQYF.

The chain's CDR3 is CASFTGGVSDTEAFF. The DNA for the CDR3 is TGCGCCAGCTTCACAGGGGGCGTGTCCGACACTGAAGCTTTCTTT. The V and J genes are TRBV5-1 and TRBJ1-1; the match to TRBD1 covers 9 bases. After removal of 7 bases from V and 3 bases from J, the junction contained 10 bases not matched to a gene. This CDR3 comprises 15 residues. CDR1 SGHRS and CDR2 YFSETQ come from the germline V gene. The entire variable domain, with the rest obtained from reference TRBV5-1 and TRBJ1-1, is as follows: KAGVTQTPRYLIKTRGQQVTLSCSPISGHRSVSWYQQTPGQGLQFLFEYFSETQRNKGNFPGRFSGRQFSNSRSEMNVSTLELGDSALYLCASFTGGVSDTEAFFGQGTRLTVV.

A single count supports this clone. The V call is TRBV7-3, the J call TRBJ1-1; D uncertain. The CDR3 contains 13 residues. Germline CDR1 SGHTA, CDR2 FQGTGA. Trimming stripped 2 bases from V and 1 base from J, with 5 bases between. CDR3 residues: CASSLARNTEAFF. CDR3 DNA sequence: TGTGCCAGCAGCTTAGCTCGGAACACTGAAGCTTTCTTT.

The chain employs TRBV6-5 and TRBJ1-2; D unresolved. Trimming removed 8 bases at V and 1 base at J, with 11 bases between. Germline assignment: CDR1 MNHEY and CDR2 SVGAGI. This CDR3 is built from 13 residues. The CDR3: CASGTNLNYGYTF. DNA for the CDR3: TGTGCCAGCGGAACAAACCTTAACTATGGCTACACCTTC.